Listed below are T cell receptor beta chains from one sample, sequenced in a study of post-analysis software for immune sequencing data. TCRdb re-analysed the PCR reads in MiXCR, keeping a single row per CDR3 protein. The table shows about 540,000 distinct CDR3 sequences, with approximately 31% occurring only once. The sample was blood. The receptors stem from a girl aged 2-17 years with multiple sclerosis. Each CDR3 is given with its conserved first and last residue. Each record gives: V gene, clone size, J gene, D gene, CDR3 protein, CDR3 DNA. D genes are given only for firm matches. Size is omitted from some rows. Given values are once, few, many or a class for expanded clones.

>TRBV9|NA|TRBJ2-5|TRBD2
CASSVGLAGGETQYF
TGTGCCAGCAGCGTAGGCCTAGCGGGGGGAGAGACCCAGTACTTC
>TRBV29-1|few|TRBJ1-1|NA
CSTRPGERAEAFF
TGCAGCACCCGACCTGGGGAACGGGCTGAAGCTTTCTTT
>TRBV6-1|NA|TRBJ2-7|NA
CASSEQPSYEQYF
TGTGCCAGCAGTGAACAGCCTTCCTACGAGCAGTACTTC
>TRBV7-8|few|TRBJ1-2|NA
CASSLVKGSNYGYTF
TGTGCCAGCAGCTTAGTGAAGGGGAGCAACTATGGCTACACCTTC
>TRBV10-3|once|TRBJ1-6|NA
CAISERGGGYSPLHF
TGTGCCATCAGTGAGAGGGGGGGCGGGTATTCACCCCTCCACTTT
>TRBV12-3/TRBV12-4|NA|TRBJ2-1|TRBD2
CASRQSGLAGDNEQFF
TGTGCCAGTCGGCAGTCGGGACTAGCGGGGGACAATGAGCAGTTCTTC
>TRBV11-2|few|TRBJ1-6|TRBD1
CASNRGNSPLHF
TGTGCCAGCAACAGGGGGAATTCACCCCTCCACTTT
>TRBV9|NA|TRBJ1-6|NA
CASSVALYNSPLHF
TGTGCCAGCAGCGTAGCCCTTTATAATTCACCCCTCCACTTT
>TRBV5-6|NA|TRBJ1-1|NA
CASSREGSGSTEAFF
TGTGCCAGCAGCCGGGAGGGCTCTGGGTCCACTGAAGCTTTCTTT
>TRBV12-3/TRBV12-4|NA|TRBJ2-1|NA
CASSFGPESYNEQFF
TGTGCCAGCAGTTTCGGCCCAGAGTCCTACAATGAGCAGTTCTTC
>TRBV18|NA|TRBJ2-7|NA
CASSPGSTGQEQYF
TGTGCCAGCTCACCCGGCAGCACAGGGCAAGAGCAGTACTTC
>TRBV19|once|TRBJ2-1|NA
CASSIRGEFYNEQFF
TGTGCCAGTAGTATAAGAGGTGAATTCTACAATGAGCAGTTCTTC
>TRBV5-1|NA|TRBJ1-2|NA
CASSLSTGSYGYTF
TGCGCCAGCAGCTTGAGTACAGGTTCCTATGGCTACACCTTC
>TRBV14|few|TRBJ2-5|NA
CASSQGWDNQETQYF
TGTGCCAGCAGCCAAGGGTGGGACAACCAAGAGACCCAGTACTTC
>TRBV20-1|NA|TRBJ2-7|NA
CSALTSMYEQYF
TGCAGTGCTCTTACTAGTATGTACGAGCAGTACTTC
>TRBV7-9|NA|TRBJ1-1|TRBD1
CASSPMTGGDAEAFF
TGTGCCAGCAGCCCAATGACAGGGGGCGACGCTGAAGCTTTCTTT
>TRBV7-8|NA|TRBJ2-7|NA
CASSPSGQGNREQYF
TGTGCCAGCAGCCCCAGCGGGCAGGGGAACCGCGAGCAGTACTTC
>TRBV7-9|few|TRBJ2-3|NA
CASSLVTRRTDTQYF
TGTGCCAGCAGCTTAGTCACTCGCCGCACAGATACGCAGTATTTT
>TRBV3-1|NA|TRBJ2-4|TRBD2
CAGSQGRGGQGIQYF
TGTGCCGGCAGCCAGGGACGGGGAGGGCAAGGCATTCAGTACTTC
>TRBV5-1|NA|TRBJ1-1|NA
CASSRQTGNTEAFF
TGCGCCAGCAGCCGCCAAACAGGTAACACTGAAGCTTTCTTT
>TRBV18|NA|TRBJ1-2|TRBD1
CASSRTGGADGYTF
TGTGCCAGCTCAAGGACAGGGGGCGCAGATGGCTACACCTTC
>TRBV11-2|once|TRBJ2-1|TRBD1
CASSLEAGGWDEQFF
TGTGCCAGCAGCTTAGAGGCAGGGGGCTGGGATGAGCAGTTCTTC
>TRBV12-3/TRBV12-4|few|TRBJ2-6|NA
CAITVSPLSGANVLTF
TGTGCCATCACAGTAAGCCCTCTCTCTGGGGCCAACGTCCTGACTTTC
>TRBV5-1|few|TRBJ2-7|NA
CASSLTRDTYEQYF
TGCGCCAGCAGCTTGACTAGGGACACCTACGAGCAGTACTTC
>TRBV27|NA|TRBJ2-5|NA
CASRGSGETQYF
TGTGCCAGCAGAGGGTCTGGAGAGACCCAGTACTTC
>TRBV20-1|NA|TRBJ2-7|NA
CSATSGEGISYEQYF
TGCAGTGCCACTTCTGGAGAGGGGATATCCTACGAGCAGTACTTC
>TRBV11-2|few|TRBJ2-7|TRBD2
CASSLGTSSVYEQYF
TGTGCCAGCAGCTTAGGGACTAGCTCGGTCTACGAGCAGTACTTC
>TRBV7-9|NA|TRBJ1-1|NA
CASSPPGENTEAFF
TGTGCCAGCAGCCCCCCTGGGGAGAACACTGAAGCTTTCTTT
>TRBV29-1|NA|TRBJ2-5|NA
CSVVPNQETQYF
TGCAGCGTTGTCCCGAACCAAGAGACCCAGTACTTC
>TRBV7-2|few|TRBJ2-3|TRBD2
CASSSEWGGGSTDTQYF
TGTGCCAGCAGCTCCGAGTGGGGCGGGGGGAGCACAGATACGCAGTATTTT
>TRBV20-1|few|TRBJ2-7|NA
CSSPSRLYEQYF
TGCAGTTCCCCCAGCAGACTCTACGAGCAGTACTTC
>TRBV20-1|few|TRBJ1-5|NA
CSAIRDVTRGNQPQHF
TGCAGTGCCATCCGGGACGTAACACGGGGCAATCAGCCCCAGCATTTT
>TRBV7-9|NA|TRBJ1-1|NA
CASSSILENTEAFF
TGTGCCAGCAGCTCAATTTTAGAGAACACTGAAGCTTTCTTT
>TRBV2|NA|TRBJ2-5|TRBD2
CASTPSGGQQETQYF
TGTGCCAGCACCCCTAGCGGGGGGCAACAAGAGACCCAGTACTTC
>TRBV4-1|NA|TRBJ2-3|NA
CASSQVVGTDTQYF
TGCGCCAGCAGCCAAGTAGTCGGCACAGATACGCAGTATTTT
>TRBV10-1|few|TRBJ1-1|NA
CASSESAGRNTEAFF
TGCGCCAGCAGTGAGTCGGCAGGGAGGAACACTGAAGCTTTCTTT
>TRBV2|few|TRBJ2-7|NA
CASRRGIGGSYEQYF
TGTGCCAGCAGACGAGGGATAGGGGGGTCCTACGAGCAGTACTTC
>TRBV9|many|TRBJ2-3|TRBD2
CASSQNPSGADTQYF
TGTGCCAGCAGCCAAAACCCTAGCGGTGCAGATACGCAGTATTTT
>TRBV20-1|NA|TRBJ2-7|TRBD2
CSASGAGRIYEQYF
TGCAGTGCTAGTGGAGCGGGACGGATTTACGAGCAGTACTTC
>TRBV20-1|few|TRBJ2-3|NA
CSARDGGQPSTDTQYF
TGCAGTGCTAGAGATGGAGGACAGCCAAGCACAGATACGCAGTATTTT
>TRBV5-8|NA|TRBJ1-5|NA
CASSLLLMLAGAYQPQHF
TGTGCCAGCAGCTTGCTCCTTATGTTGGCAGGGGCATATCAGCCCCAGCATTTT
>TRBV5-1|few|TRBJ2-3|NA
CASSSERWGDTQYF
TGCGCCAGCAGCTCTGAGAGGTGGGGAGATACGCAGTATTTT
>TRBV6-5|many|TRBJ1-2|NA
CASSYARVGYGYTF
TGTGCCAGCAGTTACGCCCGGGTGGGGTATGGCTACACCTTC
>TRBV5-1|NA|TRBJ1-2|NA
CASSLFPGGGGSTF
TGCGCCAGCAGCTTGTTCCCAGGCGGTGGTGGTTCCACCTTC
>TRBV5-1|few|TRBJ2-3|NA
CVSSVAPAFPTDTQYF
TGCGTCAGCAGCGTAGCCCCTGCCTTCCCCACAGATACGCAGTATTTT
>TRBV25-1|NA|TRBJ1-2|TRBD1
CASSDPGGSGYTF
TGTGCCAGCAGTGATCCAGGGGGCTCTGGCTACACCTTC
>TRBV6-6|NA|TRBJ2-3|NA
CASNTVRGGTDTQYF
TGTGCCAGCAACACTGTGAGGGGGGGCACAGATACGCAGTATTTT
>TRBV6-1|once|TRBJ2-1|NA
CASSARPGEKGNEQFF
TGTGCCAGCAGTGCCCGCCCGGGCGAAAAGGGGAATGAGCAGTTCTTC
>TRBV7-9|NA|TRBJ1-4|NA
CASSFAEKLFF
TGTGCCAGCAGCTTCGCGGAAAAACTGTTTTTT
>TRBV6-6|many|TRBJ2-1|NA
CASSSREIEQFF
TGTGCCAGCAGTTCGAGAGAAATTGAGCAGTTCTTC
>TRBV5-1|NA|TRBJ1-2|TRBD1
CASSPRTGGYGVYGYTF
TGCGCCAGCAGCCCAAGGACAGGGGGCTATGGGGTCTATGGCTACACCTTC
>TRBV2|NA|TRBJ2-7|NA
CASNPETYEQYF
TGTGCCAGCAATCCGGAAACCTACGAGCAGTACTTC
>TRBV5-1|NA|TRBJ1-1|TRBD1
CASSLEGAPSPTEAFF
TGCGCCAGCAGCTTGGAGGGGGCACCCAGCCCCACTGAAGCTTTCTTT
>TRBV9|NA|TRBJ2-1|TRBD2
CASSVWTSGGYNEQFF
TGTGCCAGCAGCGTATGGACTAGCGGTGGTTACAATGAGCAGTTCTTC